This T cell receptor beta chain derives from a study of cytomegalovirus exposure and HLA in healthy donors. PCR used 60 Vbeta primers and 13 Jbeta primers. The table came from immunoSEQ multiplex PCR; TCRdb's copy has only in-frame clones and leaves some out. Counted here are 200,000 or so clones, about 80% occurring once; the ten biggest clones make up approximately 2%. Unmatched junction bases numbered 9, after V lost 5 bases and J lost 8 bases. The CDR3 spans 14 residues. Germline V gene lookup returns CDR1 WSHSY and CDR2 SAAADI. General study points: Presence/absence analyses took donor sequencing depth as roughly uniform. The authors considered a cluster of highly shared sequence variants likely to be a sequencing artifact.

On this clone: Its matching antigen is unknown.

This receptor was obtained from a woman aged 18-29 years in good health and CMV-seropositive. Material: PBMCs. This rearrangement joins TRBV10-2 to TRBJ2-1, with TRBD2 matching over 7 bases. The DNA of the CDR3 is TGCGCCAGCAGTAGGACTAGTATCTGGGATGAGCAGTTCTTC. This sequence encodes CASSRTSIWDEQFF.